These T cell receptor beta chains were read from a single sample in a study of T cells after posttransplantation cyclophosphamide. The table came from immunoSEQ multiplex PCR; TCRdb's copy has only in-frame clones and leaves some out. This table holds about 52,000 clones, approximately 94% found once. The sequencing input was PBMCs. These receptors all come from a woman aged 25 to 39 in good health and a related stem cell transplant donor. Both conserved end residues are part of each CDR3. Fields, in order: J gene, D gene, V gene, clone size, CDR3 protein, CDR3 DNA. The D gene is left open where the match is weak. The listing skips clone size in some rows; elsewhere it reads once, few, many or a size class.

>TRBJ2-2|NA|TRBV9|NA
CASSVEVGPLNTGELFF
TGTGCCAGCAGCGTAGAAGTGGGGCCCTTGAACACCGGGGAGCTGTTTTTT
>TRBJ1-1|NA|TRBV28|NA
CASSFVSWGGAAFF
TGTGCCAGCAGTTTTGTATCATGGGGGGGGGCAGCTTTCTTT
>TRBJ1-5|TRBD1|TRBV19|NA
CASSIDRGHRQPQHF
TGTGCCAGTAGCATCGACAGGGGGCATCGGCAGCCCCAGCATTTT
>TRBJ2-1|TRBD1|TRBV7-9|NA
CASSRYRGVFNNEQFF
TGTGCCAGCAGCAGATACAGGGGGGTATTCAACAATGAGCAGTTCTTC
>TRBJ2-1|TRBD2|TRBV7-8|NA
CASSLAGSGGVGEQFF
TGTGCCAGCAGCTTAGCGGGGAGCGGGGGGGTCGGTGAGCAGTTCTTC
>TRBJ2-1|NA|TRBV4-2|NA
CASSQPPRDTYNEQFF
TGTGCCAGCAGCCAGCCCCCCCGGGACACGTACAATGAGCAGTTCTTC
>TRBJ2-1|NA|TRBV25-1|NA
CASSDLRGPEFF
TGTGCCAGCAGTGATCTTAGGGGTCCTGAGTTCTTC
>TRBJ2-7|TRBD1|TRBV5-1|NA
CASSWHRDRGVYEQYF
TGCGCCAGCAGCTGGCACCGGGACAGGGGAGTATACGAGCAGTACTTC
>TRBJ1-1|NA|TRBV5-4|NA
CASSEATFGTEAFF
TGTGCCAGCAGCGAGGCTACATTCGGGACTGAAGCTTTCTTT
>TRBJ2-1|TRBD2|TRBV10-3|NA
CAISEGGGGAEQFF
TGTGCCATCAGTGAGGGCGGGGGGGGCGCTGAGCAGTTCTTC
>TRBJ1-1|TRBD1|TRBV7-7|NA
CASSRDRATEAFF
TGTGCCAGCAGCAGGGACAGGGCCACTGAAGCTTTCTTT
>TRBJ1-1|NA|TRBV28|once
CASQSPASIAFF
TGTGCCAGCCAAAGCCCCGCCTCTATAGCTTTCTTT
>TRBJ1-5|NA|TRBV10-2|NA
CASSHGRDSNQPQHF
TGCGCCAGCAGCCATGGACGGGATAGCAATCAGCCCCAGCATTTT
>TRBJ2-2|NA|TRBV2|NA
CASSVGRINTGELFF
TGTGCCAGCAGCGTCGGGAGAATTAACACCGGGGAGCTGTTTTTT
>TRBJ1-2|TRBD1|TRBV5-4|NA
CASSPEVQGNYGYTF
TGTGCCAGCAGCCCAGAAGTACAGGGGAACTATGGCTACACCTTC
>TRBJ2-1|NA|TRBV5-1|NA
CASSRLYNEQFF
TGCGCCAGCAGCCGGTTGTACAATGAGCAGTTCTTC
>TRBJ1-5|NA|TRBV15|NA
CATSGRGQPQHF
TGTGCCACCAGCGGAAGGGGACAGCCCCAGCATTTT
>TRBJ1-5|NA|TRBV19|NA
CATRQRGDGQPQHF
TGTGCCACCCGACAACGGGGGGATGGTCAGCCCCAGCATTTT
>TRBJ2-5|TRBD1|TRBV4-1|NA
CASSQLPGQAEETQYF
TGCGCCAGCAGCCAATTACCGGGACAGGCTGAAGAGACCCAGTACTTC
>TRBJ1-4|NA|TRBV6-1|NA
CASSEVIRVNEKLFF
TGTGCCAGCAGTGAAGTGATCAGGGTAAACGAAAAACTGTTTTTT
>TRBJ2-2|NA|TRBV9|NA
CASSSRGDANTGELFF
TGTGCCAGCAGCTCCCGGGGTGACGCGAACACCGGGGAGCTGTTTTTT
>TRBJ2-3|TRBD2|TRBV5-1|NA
CASSFLAGLYF
TGCGCCAGCAGCTTCCTAGCGGGGCTTTATTTT
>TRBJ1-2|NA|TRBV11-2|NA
CASTRDTETSGYTF
TGTGCCAGCACCCGGGACACCGAAACCTCTGGCTACACCTTC
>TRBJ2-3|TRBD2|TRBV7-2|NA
CASSLSLAGVRQRGDTQYF
TGTGCCAGCAGCTTATCTCTAGCGGGGGTCAGACAAAGGGGAGATACGCAGTATTTT
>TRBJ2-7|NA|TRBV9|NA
CASSVGQFPLDEQYF
TGTGCCAGCAGCGTCGGACAGTTCCCTCTGGACGAGCAGTACTTC
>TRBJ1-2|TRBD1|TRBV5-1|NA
CASSSTGQGYGYTF
TGCGCCAGCAGCTCGACGGGACAGGGCTATGGCTACACCTTC
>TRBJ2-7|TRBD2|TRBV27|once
CASSLSGSGSYEQYF
TGTGCCAGCAGTTTAAGCGGGAGTGGGTCCTACGAGCAGTACTTC
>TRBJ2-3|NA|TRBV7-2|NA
CASSSLRGTDTQYF
TGTGCCAGCAGCTCCCTTCGAGGGACAGATACGCAGTATTTT
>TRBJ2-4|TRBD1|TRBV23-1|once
CASSHRPGDREDIQYF
TGCGCCAGCAGTCATCGGCCCGGGGACAGGGAGGACATTCAGTACTTC
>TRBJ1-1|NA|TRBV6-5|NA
CASSYLQGNTEAFF
TGTGCCAGCAGTTACCTACAGGGGAACACTGAAGCTTTCTTT
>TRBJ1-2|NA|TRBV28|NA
CASSLWTGLSSGYTF
TGTGCCAGCAGTTTATGGACAGGACTGTCAAGTGGCTACACCTTC
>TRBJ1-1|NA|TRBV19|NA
CASSIVGGQTEAFF
TGTGCCAGTAGTATCGTCGGGGGGCAAACTGAAGCTTTCTTT
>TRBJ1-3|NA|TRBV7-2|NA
CASSFLASEGNTIYF
TGTGCCAGCAGCTTTCTCGCTAGTGAAGGAAACACCATATATTTT
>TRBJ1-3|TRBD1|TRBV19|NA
CASSRDRTTTGNTIYF
TGTGCCAGTAGCAGGGACAGAACTACCACTGGAAACACCATATATTTT
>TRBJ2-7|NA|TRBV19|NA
CASRVTSASYEQYF
TGTGCCAGTCGCGTGACTAGTGCCTCCTACGAGCAGTACTTC
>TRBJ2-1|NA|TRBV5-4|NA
CASSGTESYNEQFF
TGTGCCAGCAGCGGTACGGAGTCCTACAATGAGCAGTTCTTC
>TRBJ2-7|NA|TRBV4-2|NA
CASSQVVQIAGAPVEQYF
TGTGCCAGCAGCCAGGTCGTCCAGATTGCTGGGGCCCCCGTCGAGCAGTACTTC
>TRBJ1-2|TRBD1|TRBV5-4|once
CASSQGQGFNYGYTF
TGTGCCAGCAGCCAGGGACAGGGGTTTAACTATGGCTACACCTTC
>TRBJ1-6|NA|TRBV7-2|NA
CASSLFYGSPLHF
TGTGCCAGCAGCTTATTTTACGGTTCACCCCTCCACTTT
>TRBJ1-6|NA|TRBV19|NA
CASSTSSYNSPLHF
TGTGCCAGTAGTACGAGCTCCTATAATTCACCCCTCCACTTT
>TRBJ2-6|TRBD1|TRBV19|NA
CASSVQGGSSGANVLTF
TGTGCCAGTAGTGTACAGGGGGGTAGCTCTGGGGCCAACGTCCTGACTTTC
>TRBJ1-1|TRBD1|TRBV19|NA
CASSRRGQGLWGTEAFF
TGTGCCAGTAGTAGACGCGGACAGGGGTTGTGGGGCACTGAAGCTTTCTTT
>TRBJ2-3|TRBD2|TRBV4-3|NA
CASSPSSGGEDTQYF
TGCGCCAGCAGCCCGAGTAGCGGGGGAGAGGATACGCAGTATTTT
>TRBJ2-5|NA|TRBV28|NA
CASSLAVKETQYF
TGTGCCAGCAGTTTGGCTGTGAAAGAGACCCAGTACTTC
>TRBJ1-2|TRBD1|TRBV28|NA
CASSFNRGVTNYGYTF
TGTGCCAGCAGTTTTAACAGGGGGGTGACTAACTATGGCTACACCTTC
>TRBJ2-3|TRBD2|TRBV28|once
CASSPLAGGGTDTQYF
TGTGCCAGCAGTCCCCTGGCGGGGGGCGGCACAGATACGCAGTATTTT
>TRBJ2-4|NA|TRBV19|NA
CASSIPSLTLAKNIQYF
TGTGCCAGTAGTATACCCTCTCTTACATTGGCCAAAAACATTCAGTACTTC
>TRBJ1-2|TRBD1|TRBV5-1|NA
CASSLLRQGGDYGYTF
TGCGCCAGCAGCTTGCTTAGACAGGGTGGCGACTATGGCTACACCTTC
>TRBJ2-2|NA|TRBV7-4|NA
CASSLSGKLPNTGELFF
TGTGCCAGCAGCTTATCCGGGAAGCTTCCGAACACCGGGGAGCTGTTTTTT
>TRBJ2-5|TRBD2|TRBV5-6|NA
CASSLWPLAGGRWRETQYF
TGTGCCAGCAGCTTGTGGCCGCTAGCGGGGGGACGGTGGAGAGAGACCCAGTACTTC
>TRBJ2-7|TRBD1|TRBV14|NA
CASSPSRDRYYEQYF
TGTGCCAGCAGCCCTAGTAGGGACAGATACTACGAGCAGTACTTC
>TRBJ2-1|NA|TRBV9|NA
CASSVGGLSLNEQFF
TGTGCCAGCAGCGTAGGCGGACTATCTCTCAATGAGCAGTTCTTC
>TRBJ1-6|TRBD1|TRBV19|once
CASRGKTGKGSYNSPLHF
TGTGCCAGTAGGGGGAAGACAGGGAAGGGCTCCTATAATTCACCCCTCCACTTT
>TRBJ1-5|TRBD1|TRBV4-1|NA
CASSQGQGDQPQHF
TGCGCCAGCAGCCAAGGTCAGGGGGATCAGCCCCAGCATTTT